Listed here is a single TCR beta chain. This clone's antigen is unknown. No qualities accompany the bases; no much larger clone lies one base away. The donors were a few dozen Caucasian individuals from Russia, aged roughly 6 to 100 years, who were systemically healthy. Ten milliliters of peripheral blood were drawn from each donor into EDTA-treated Vacutainer tubes. PBMCs were isolated by Ficoll-Paque density-gradient centrifugation, with at least 7 million obtained per sample. Total RNA, at least 6 micrograms per sample, was extracted from PBMCs with Trizol reagent. For every donor, flow cytometry on a PBMC aliquot measured the percentage of naive CD45RAhigh/CD27high T cells. V is cut by 3 bases and J by 2 bases, and the space between the germline ends is 18 bases. Per the germline V gene, SGHRS is the CDR1 and YFSETQ is the CDR2. Spanning cysteine to phenylalanine, the CDR3 consists of 16 amino acids. Only the CDR3 portion is preserved as DNA: 48 bases, with reading frame beginning at the first base.

The data were taken from a study of blood T cells in healthy people across ages (dated by TCRdb to between 2014 and 2017). About the investigation overall: In model experiments, template switching captured about one uniquely barcoded TCR beta cDNA molecule for every two T cells. The study measured age-related changes in TCR beta repertoire diversity using deep sequencing normalized with unique cDNA molecular identifiers. Donors were grouped into four age groups: young (average 16 years), middle-aged (roughly 40), aged (62) and long-lived (82). Donors of different ages were randomly distributed across sequencing lanes to avoid experimental bias. For two donors (one aged 18 to 29 and one aged 80 or older), the study analyzed two additional independent replicas of 1 million unique cDNA reads from the same blood draw.

The paper as a whole reports these results and caveats: Compared with the aged group, the long-lived group had more naive CD4+ T cells, fewer expanded clones and increased TCR diversity, suggesting age selection. Because the CMV infection status of the donors was unknown, age-related changes in expanded clonotypes may potentially have been confounded. Bulk unsorted PBMC profiling prevented conclusive comparison of naive and antigen-experienced compartments. Total diversity estimates from one million sequenced T cells were considered lower bounds and underestimates. Observed TCR beta diversity per million T cells fell roughly linearly with age, and a significant reduction was already apparent by age approximately 41. The percentage of naive T cells measured by flow cytometry correlated strongly with observed TCR beta diversity.

The library was produced with 5' RACE. The sample was run on an Illumina HiSeq 2500. A second PCR of about 6 to 11 cycles was performed with a sample-barcoded 5' primer and a J-beta primer mix. A unique molecular identifier was introduced onto each TCR beta cDNA molecule by a template-switch 5' adaptor carrying 12 random nucleotides. Each sample yielded at least 3 million CDR3-containing paired-end reads. All of the RNA was converted into first-strand cDNA using the Mint cDNA synthesis kit, with a TRBC-specific oligonucleotide serving as the primer. Following uracil-DNA glycosylase treatment, all cDNA underwent a first 18-cycle PCR with the universal primers M1SS and BC2_uni_R. The study's processing was this. Each sample was normalized by randomly selecting 1 million high-quality reads, each carrying a distinct molecular identifier. Instead of being binned into consensus sequences, reads with shared molecular identifiers were discarded. MiTCR, with a Q25 quality threshold and the strictest error-elimination algorithm, was used for CDR3 identification, clonotype clustering and error correction. A nonparametric unseen species model using Euler transformation provided a lower-bound estimate of total TCR beta diversity. TCRdb passed the public sequencing reads through fastp at Q25 and MiXCR, retaining productive beta sequences. Rows are unified per CDR3 protein, each entry keeping the most common DNA and genes. The V and J calls follow TCRdb's processing rather than the paper's. Within this sample are 850,000 to 1,000,000 distinct CDR3 sequences, with roughly 50% of them counted one time only. About 21% of the sample belongs to the ten largest clones.

Sample: blood. This TCR was sampled from a woman aged 55-70 years in good health. The rearranged chain carries TRBV5-1 and TRBJ2-7, and perhaps TRBD1 as D gene, on 5 matching bases. The nucleotide sequence reads as follows: TGCGCCAGCAGCTGGACACCGGACCGCAGCACCTACGAGCAGTACTTC. It codes for CASSWTPDRSTYEQYF.